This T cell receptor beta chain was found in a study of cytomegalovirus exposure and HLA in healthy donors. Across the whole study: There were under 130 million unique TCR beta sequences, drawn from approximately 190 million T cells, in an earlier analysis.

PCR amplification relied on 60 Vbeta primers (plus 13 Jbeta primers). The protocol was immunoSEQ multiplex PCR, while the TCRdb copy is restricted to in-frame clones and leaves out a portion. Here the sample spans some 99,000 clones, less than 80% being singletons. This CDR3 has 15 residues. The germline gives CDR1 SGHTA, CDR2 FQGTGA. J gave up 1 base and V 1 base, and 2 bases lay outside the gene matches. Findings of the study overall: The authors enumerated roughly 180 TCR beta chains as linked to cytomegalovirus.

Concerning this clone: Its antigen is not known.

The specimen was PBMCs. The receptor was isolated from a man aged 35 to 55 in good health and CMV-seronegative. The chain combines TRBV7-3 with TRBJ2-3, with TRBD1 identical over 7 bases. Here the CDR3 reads CASSLSTGGTDTQYF. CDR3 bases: TGTGCCAGCAGCTTAAGTACAGGGGGCACAGATACGCAGTATTTT.